This TCR beta chain was sequenced during a study of T cell repertoires in cytomegalovirus infection. At the level of the study: Public TCR beta signatures provided an indication of both CMV infection and a matching HLA type.

Per the germline V gene, CDR1 is SEHNR and CDR2 is FQNEAQ (reference sequence). V shed 6 bases and J 1 base; nucleotides not matched to a gene: 2. The CDR3 totals 13 residues. This clonotype was counted at least ten times. Its specificity is unknown. TCRdb fed the reads into MiXCR, producing one record per CDR3 protein. This table holds approximately 100,000 distinct CDR3 sequences, 20% to 25% found once. Points from the study as a whole: Ex vivo responses were dominated by HLA-C-restricted CMV-specific TCR beta clonotypes.

Sequencing input: CD8+ T cells from PBMCs. This chain links TRBV7-9 with TRBJ2-5; 7 nucleotides agree with TRBD1. The clonotype comes from a human donor in good health (CMV status not recorded). Some clones in this sample may be carry-over from other donors' samples. For the CDR3, the DNA is TGTGCCAGCAGGGGGGACAGCCAAGAGACCCAGTACTTC. Translation gives CASRGDSQETQYF.